This TCR beta chain comes out of a study of T cell repertoires in cytomegalovirus infection. In the case of this clonotype: The antigen is undetermined.

MiXCR was run by TCRdb on the reads, yielding one entry per CDR3 protein. This repertoire shows 350,000 to 400,000 distinct CDR3 sequences, 34% found once; its top ten account for approximately 13%. The CDR3 runs to 11 residues. Trimming stripped 6 bases from V and 8 bases from J, with 7 bases between. This TCR derives from a human donor in good health (CMV status not recorded). Some clones in this sample may be carry-over from other donors' samples. The chain combines TRBV12-3 or TRBV12-4 with TRBJ1-4; D unclear. The sample consisted of cultured PBMCs, taken from culture after CMV antigen stimulation. The CDR3 sequence is CASSQTEKLFF. CDR3 DNA: TGTGCCAGCAGCCAGACGGAAAAACTGTTTTTT.